A single sample gave rise to the 12 T cell receptor beta chains below, sequenced in a study of vaccination effects on CD4 cells after COVID-19. These TCRs are of unknown antigen specificity. Libraries were prepared by immunoSEQ multiplex PCR; TCRdb keeps only in-frame clonotypes and omits some of them. The sample has tens of thousands of clones, under 85% seen once; the top ten hold about 5%. Cultured cells yielded isolated CD4+ T cells after approximately nine days. PCR showed that the person got SARS-CoV-2 infection at some point between March and December 2020. Participants were given two doses of BNT162b2 or mRNA-1273 vaccine. Sequences were derived from CD4+ T cells from PBMCs cultured without peptide, sampled after COVID-19 vaccination. These receptors all come from a human donor who had a prior SARS-CoV-2 infection.

V usage is TRBV2 and J usage is TRBJ2-2, with 10 bases matching TRBD1. Germline-derived CDR1 and CDR2 are SNHLY and FYNNEI. V shed 8 bases and J 2 bases; nucleotides not matched to a gene: 8. The CDR3 covers 16 residues. CDR3 in amino acids: CASSTGTGENTGELFF. DNA for the CDR3: TGTGCCAGCTCCACCGGGACAGGGGAAAACACCGGGGAGCTGTTTTTT.

This clone is a singleton in its sample. This chain uses TRBV3-1 (or the pseudogene TRBV3-2) with TRBJ2-7; the D gene is possibly TRBD1 (6 bases). V lost 0 bases and J 3 bases, leaving 15 bases between the germline ends. Germline V gene sequence: CDR1 LGHDT, CDR2 YNNKEL (reference sequence). The CDR3 consists of 16 residues. The CDR3 DNA sequence: TGTGCCAGCAGCCAAGATGTAGCAGGGGCGGTCTACGAGCAGTACTTC. Protein product: CASSQDVAGAVYEQYF.

V is TRBV7-2 and J is TRBJ2-7; no definite D call. Trimming stripped 5 bases from V and 2 bases from J, with 13 bases between. The CDR3 spans 14 residues. Germline V CDR1 and CDR2: SGHTA, FQGNSA. The CDR3 protein is CASSQGPLTYEQYF. The CDR3 DNA reads TGTGCCAGCAGCCAAGGCCCCCTGACCTACGAGCAGTACTTC.

The J gene is TRBJ2-1, the V gene TRBV28; 13 nucleotides agree with TRBD2. V dropped 4 bases and J dropped 7; count of bases not matched to a gene: 4. Germline V gene sequence: CDR1 MDHEN, CDR2 SYDVKM. CDR3 length: 15 amino acids. CDR3 protein: CASSSLAGGVNEQFF. CDR3 in DNA: TGTGCCAGCAGTTCACTAGCGGGAGGGGTAAATGAGCAGTTCTTC.

The chain links TRBV4-1 to TRBJ1-5; tentative D call: TRBD1 (5 bases). The CDR3 loop spans 14 amino acids. Trimming pared 0 bases from V and 6 bases from J, leaving 9 bases between. Germline-derived CDR1 and CDR2 are MGHRA and YSYEKL. The CDR3 reads CASSQDSGGQPQHF. In DNA form, the CDR3 reads TGCGCCAGCAGCCAAGATAGTGGGGGTCAGCCCCAGCATTTT.

The V gene is TRBV19, the J gene TRBJ2-2; TRBD1 agrees at 8 bases. This CDR3 comprises 15 residues. CDR1 is LNHDA and CDR2 is SQIVND in the germline V gene (reference sequence). V lost 6 bases to trimming and J lost 3 bases; unmatched junction nucleotides: 6. In nucleotides, the CDR3 is TGTGCCAGTAGAACCAGGGGGCTCGACACCGGGGAGCTGTTTTTT. It specifies CASRTRGLDTGELFF. The variable domain in full, completed from reference TRBV19 and TRBJ2-2, reads DGGITQSPKYLFRKEGQNVTLSCEQNLNHDAMYWYRQDPGQGLRLIYYSQIVNDFQKGDIAEGYSVSREKKESFPLTVTSAQKNPTAFYLCASRTRGLDTGELFFGEGSRLTVL.

The chain joins TRBV6-5 to TRBJ2-5; tentatively, D is TRBD1 (6 bases). Per the germline V gene, CDR1 is MNHEY and CDR2 is SVGAGI. This CDR3 region has 15 residues. The V end lost 5 bases, the J end lost 3 bases, and 16 bases lay between the germline ends. The CDR3 region is CASSRLGDKEETQYF. CDR3 in DNA: TGTGCCAGCAGTCGGCTTGGGGACAAAGAAGAGACCCAGTACTTC.

The chain has TRBV9 and TRBJ2-1; 7 bases align to TRBD1. The germline gives CDR1 SGDLS, CDR2 YYNGEE. J was trimmed by 8 bases and V by 0 bases; bases with no gene match: 5. The CDR3 is 14 residues long. In nucleotides, the CDR3 is TGTGCCAGCAGCGTAGAATACAGGGGCCATGAGCAGTTCTTC. This encodes CASSVEYRGHEQFF.

The chain couples TRBV6-6 to TRBJ2-1; D ambiguous. The CDR3 is 12 amino acids. Trimming took off 5 bases at V and 3 bases at J, with 5 bases between the two ends. CDR1 and CDR2 from the germline V gene are MNHNY and SVGAGI (reference sequence). The CDR3: CASSTYYNEQFF. The CDR3 DNA reads as TGTGCCAGCAGTACCTACTACAATGAGCAGTTCTTC.

This chain joins TRBV9 and TRBJ1-2; possibly TRBD1 for D (5 bases). The CDR3 has 13 residues. V lost 4 bases and J 8 bases, leaving 15 bases between the germline ends. Germline lookup yields CDR1 SGDLS and CDR2 YYNGEE. The CDR3 reads CASSPRQSDGYTF. CDR3 in DNA: TGTGCCAGCAGCCCGAGACAGAGTGACGGCTACACCTTC.

The CDR3 loop is CASSQVSGSTSGTQYF. The CDR3 bases are TGTGCCAGCAGCCAAGTAAGCGGGAGTACCTCAGGGACCCAGTACTTC. The gene calls are TRBV4-2 and TRBJ2-5, with 8 bases matching TRBD2. Germline values: CDR1 LGHNA, CDR2 YNFKEQ. The ends lost 1 base at V and 7 bases at J; junction bases unmatched: 11. CDR3 size: 16 residues.

The chain joins TRBV18 to TRBJ1-2; 7 nucleotides line up with TRBD1. The V gene's germline CDR1 is KGHSH and CDR2 LQKENI. This CDR3 is 14 amino acids long. The trim removed 6 bases at V and 2 bases at J, leaving 6 bases unmatched. CDR3 region: CASSLTGRNYGYTF. CDR3 in DNA: TGTGCCAGCTCCCTGACAGGGCGCAACTATGGCTACACCTTC.